Shown below are 5 T cell receptor beta chains from a single sample sequenced in a study of shared T cell receptors in the human thymus. TCRdb's copy holds only in-frame clones and misses some; the assay was immunoSEQ multiplex PCR. The sample comprises approximately 490,000 clones, approximately 78% of which are singletons, and about 0.013% rests with the top ten. The same sample was also studied in work on human thymus T cells.

Sequenced: thymocytes. The receptors stem from a boy under two years old with a congenital heart defect.

There are a few counts of this clone. The chain has TRBV5-4 and TRBJ1-1; the match to TRBD1 covers 7 bases. Unmatched junction bases numbered 6, after V lost 0 bases and J lost 4 bases. Germline CDR1 is SGHNT and CDR2 is YYREEE (reference sequence). CDR3 length: 15 amino acids. The CDR3 coding sequence is TGTGCCAGCAGCTTGGCAGGGGGAGTGGGCACTGAAGCTTTCTTT. The encoded protein is CASSLAGGVGTEAFF.

This clone occurred a few times. This chain joins TRBV27 and TRBJ2-7, with 7 nucleotides matching TRBD2. The CDR3 sequence is 15 residues long. The germline V gene encodes CDR1 MNHEY and CDR2 SMNVEV (reference sequence). V lost 5 bases and J lost 2; bases outside the gene matches: 9. Here the CDR3 DNA reads TGTGCCAGCAGTCCACTCGCTAGCGGAGCCTACGAGCAGTACTTC. Protein: CASSPLASGAYEQYF.

The V and J genes are TRBV5-1 and TRBJ2-2; the match to TRBD1 covers 10 bases. CDR3 length: 16 residues. Per the germline V gene, CDR1 is SGHRS and CDR2 is YFSETQ. J was trimmed by 6 bases and V by 3 bases; bases with no gene match: 8. The CDR3 protein is CASSSAGTGVPGELFF. CDR3 bases: TGCGCCAGCAGCTCCGCCGGGACAGGGGTCCCCGGGGAGCTGTTTTTT.

The V gene is TRBV5-4, the J gene TRBJ2-5, with 7 nucleotides matching TRBD2. The CDR3 contains 17 residues. Germline V gives CDR1 SGHNT, CDR2 YYREEE (reference sequence). V dropped 4 bases and J dropped 2; count of bases not matched to a gene: 14. The CDR3 spells CASSLGTTGTQQETQYF. The CDR3 coding sequence is TGTGCCAGCAGCCTCGGGACTACCGGGACCCAGCAAGAGACCCAGTACTTC.

This clone was seen more than once but under ten times. The rearrangement uses TRBV27 and TRBJ2-5; TRBD1 agrees at 11 bases. This CDR3 has 16 residues. V was clipped by 5 bases and J by 6 bases; unmatched bases: 11. Germline values: CDR1 MNHEY, CDR2 SMNVEV (reference sequence). Written as DNA, the CDR3 is TGTGCCAGCAGTCAGTCAGGACAGGGGGCGGGTCAGACCCAGTACTTC. Protein: CASSQSGQGAGQTQYF.